A selection of T cell receptor beta chains follows, all from one sample in a study of technical replicates of blood from several donors. The protocol was immunoSEQ multiplex PCR, while the TCRdb copy is restricted to in-frame clones and leaves out a portion. The sample yields 75,000 to 100,000 clones, about 95% seen once. The material sequenced was T cells isolated from PBMCs. The receptors were gathered from a human donor in good health. Each CDR3 is given with its conserved first and last residue. The D gene is left open where the match is weak. For some rows the clone size is stated as once, few or many, or as a class when expanded; others skip it.

d_gene: TRBD1; v_gene: TRBV14; abundance: NA; len: 17; j_gene: TRBJ2-7; CDR3aa: CASSPTGTGVFYYEQYF; CDR3nt: TGTGCCAGCAGCCCCACCGGGACAGGGGTATTTTACTACGAGCAGTACTTC
d_gene: NA; v_gene: TRBV5-1; abundance: NA; len: 15; j_gene: TRBJ2-5; CDR3aa: CASSLPQGSGETQYF; CDR3nt: TGCGCCAGCAGCTTACCCCAGGGCTCGGGAGAGACCCAGTACTTC
d_gene: NA; v_gene: TRBV15; abundance: NA; len: 14; j_gene: TRBJ2-6; CDR3aa: CATYPSSGANVLTF; CDR3nt: TGTGCCACATACCCGAGCTCTGGGGCCAACGTCCTGACTTTC
d_gene: TRBD1; v_gene: TRBV4-3; abundance: NA; len: 13; j_gene: TRBJ2-7; CDR3aa: CASSQGRGLEQYF; CDR3nt: TGCGCCAGCAGCCAAGGTAGGGGGCTCGAGCAGTACTTC
d_gene: NA; v_gene: TRBV9; abundance: NA; len: 18; j_gene: TRBJ2-3; CDR3aa: CASSATPGSRSSTDTQYF; CDR3nt: TGTGCCAGCAGCGCGACCCCCGGGAGCCGTTCTAGCACAGATACGCAGTATTTT
d_gene: TRBD2; v_gene: TRBV7-3; abundance: NA; len: 18; j_gene: TRBJ2-7; CDR3aa: CASSLNPRWGLEGYEQYF; CDR3nt: TGTGCCAGCAGCTTAAACCCGAGGTGGGGACTAGAAGGTTACGAGCAGTACTTC
d_gene: TRBD1; v_gene: TRBV9; abundance: NA; len: 13; j_gene: TRBJ2-5; CDR3aa: CASSGNRGETQYF; CDR3nt: TGTGCCAGCAGCGGGAACAGGGGAGAGACCCAGTACTTC
d_gene: TRBD1; v_gene: TRBV5-8; abundance: NA; len: 17; j_gene: TRBJ2-4; CDR3aa: CASSPNENRGFPNIQYF; CDR3nt: TGTGCCAGCAGCCCTAACGAAAACAGGGGTTTTCCAAACATTCAGTACTTC
d_gene: TRBD2; v_gene: TRBV5-1; abundance: NA; len: 18; j_gene: TRBJ2-3; CDR3aa: CASSLWSSGRVRTDTQYF; CDR3nt: TGCGCCAGCAGCTTGTGGTCTAGCGGGAGAGTAAGGACAGATACGCAGTATTTT
d_gene: TRBD2; v_gene: TRBV5-4; abundance: NA; len: 14; j_gene: TRBJ2-1; CDR3aa: CASSPGLAYNEQFF; CDR3nt: TGTGCCAGCAGCCCCGGACTAGCTTACAATGAGCAGTTCTTC
d_gene: NA; v_gene: TRBV10-3; abundance: NA; len: 14; j_gene: TRBJ2-3; CDR3aa: CAISEQDSTDTQYF; CDR3nt: TGTGCCATCAGTGAACAGGACAGCACAGATACGCAGTATTTT
d_gene: TRBD2; v_gene: TRBV2; abundance: NA; len: 16; j_gene: TRBJ2-3; CDR3aa: CASKGGGSGSADTQYF; CDR3nt: TGTGCCAGCAAAGGCGGTGGTAGCGGGAGCGCAGATACGCAGTATTTT
d_gene: NA; v_gene: TRBV6-1; abundance: NA; len: 15; j_gene: TRBJ2-2; CDR3aa: CASSGGTSNTGELFF; CDR3nt: TGTGCCAGCAGTGGAGGGACTTCGAACACCGGGGAGCTGTTTTTT
d_gene: NA; v_gene: TRBV7-6; abundance: NA; len: 16; j_gene: TRBJ2-1; CDR3aa: CASSLVPEISYNEQFF; CDR3nt: TGTGCCAGCAGCTTAGTGCCGGAGATCTCCTACAATGAGCAGTTCTTC
d_gene: NA; v_gene: TRBV5-4; abundance: NA; len: 17; j_gene: TRBJ2-5; CDR3aa: CASSLGPRAEIQETQYF; CDR3nt: TGTGCCAGCAGCTTGGGACCGAGGGCAGAGATCCAAGAGACCCAGTACTTC
d_gene: TRBD1; v_gene: TRBV4-1; abundance: NA; len: 16; j_gene: TRBJ2-2; CDR3aa: CASSRGTGRRAGELFF; CDR3nt: TGCGCCAGCAGCCGAGGGACAGGGCGTAGGGCCGGGGAGCTGTTTTTT
d_gene: NA; v_gene: TRBV19; abundance: NA; len: 13; j_gene: TRBJ2-1; CDR3aa: CASSIGGRTEQFF; CDR3nt: TGTGCCAGTAGTATAGGGGGCAGAACGGAGCAGTTCTTC
d_gene: TRBD1; v_gene: TRBV10-3; abundance: NA; len: 17; j_gene: TRBJ1-1; CDR3aa: CAISDPGQGAMNTEAFF; CDR3nt: TGTGCCATCAGTGACCCGGGACAGGGGGCAATGAACACTGAAGCTTTCTTT
d_gene: TRBD1; v_gene: TRBV9; abundance: NA; len: 16; j_gene: TRBJ1-2; CDR3aa: CASSPRDGQGMNGYTF; CDR3nt: TGTGCCAGCAGCCCCAGGGATGGACAGGGAATGAATGGCTACACCTTC
d_gene: TRBD1; v_gene: TRBV15; abundance: NA; len: 14; j_gene: TRBJ1-5; CDR3aa: CATSSRQGGQPQHF; CDR3nt: TGTGCCACCAGCAGCAGACAGGGAGGTCAGCCCCAGCATTTT
d_gene: NA; v_gene: TRBV27; abundance: NA; len: 14; j_gene: TRBJ2-7; CDR3aa: CASNHGTGPYEQYF; CDR3nt: TGTGCCAGCAACCATGGGACTGGACCCTACGAGCAGTACTTC
d_gene: TRBD1; v_gene: TRBV5-1; abundance: NA; len: 15; j_gene: TRBJ1-3; CDR3aa: CASSPTGTAGNTIYF; CDR3nt: TGCGCCAGCAGCCCCACCGGGACAGCAGGAAACACCATATATTTT
d_gene: TRBD2; v_gene: TRBV13; abundance: NA; len: 13; j_gene: TRBJ2-2; CDR3aa: CASSPSGFGELFF; CDR3nt: TGTGCCAGCAGCCCTAGCGGGTTCGGGGAGCTGTTTTTT
d_gene: NA; v_gene: TRBV27; abundance: NA; len: 14; j_gene: TRBJ1-1; CDR3aa: CASSFQGGHTEAFF; CDR3nt: TGTGCCAGCAGTTTTCAAGGGGGACACACTGAAGCTTTCTTT
d_gene: NA; v_gene: TRBV6-6; abundance: NA; len: 12; j_gene: TRBJ1-5; CDR3aa: CASSAGNQPQHF; CDR3nt: TGTGCCAGCAGTGCAGGGAATCAGCCCCAGCATTTT
d_gene: TRBD2; v_gene: TRBV7-3; abundance: NA; len: 15; j_gene: TRBJ2-7; CDR3aa: CASSPDSGRAYEQYF; CDR3nt: TGTGCCAGCAGCCCAGACAGCGGGAGGGCCTACGAGCAGTACTTC
d_gene: TRBD1; v_gene: TRBV7-9; abundance: NA; len: 14; j_gene: TRBJ2-7; CDR3aa: CASSLTGGTYEQYF; CDR3nt: TGTGCCAGCAGCTTAACAGGGGGCACCTACGAGCAGTACTTC
d_gene: NA; v_gene: TRBV4-1; abundance: NA; len: 15; j_gene: TRBJ2-1; CDR3aa: CASSQDGQGPIGQFF; CDR3nt: TGCGCCAGCAGCCAAGATGGGCAGGGGCCCATTGGGCAGTTCTTC
d_gene: NA; v_gene: TRBV25-1; abundance: NA; len: 14; j_gene: TRBJ2-5; CDR3aa: CASTESHTGETQYF; CDR3nt: TGTGCCAGCACCGAATCCCATACCGGGGAGACCCAGTACTTC
d_gene: TRBD2; v_gene: TRBV4-1; abundance: NA; len: 15; j_gene: TRBJ2-3; CDR3aa: CASCLSGLARDTQYF; CDR3nt: TGCGCCAGCTGTCTTTCGGGACTAGCTAGAGATACGCAGTATTTT
d_gene: TRBD1; v_gene: TRBV7-2; abundance: NA; len: 14; j_gene: TRBJ2-7; CDR3aa: CASYFGQGPYEQYF; CDR3nt: TGTGCCAGTTACTTCGGACAGGGTCCCTACGAGCAGTACTTC
d_gene: TRBD2; v_gene: TRBV5-6; abundance: NA; len: 15; j_gene: TRBJ2-1; CDR3aa: CASSLGLAVHNEQFF; CDR3nt: TGTGCCAGCAGCTTAGGGCTAGCGGTTCACAATGAGCAGTTCTTC
d_gene: TRBD2; v_gene: TRBV28; abundance: NA; len: 13; j_gene: TRBJ2-1; CDR3aa: CAVQRDLINEQFF; CDR3nt: TGTGCCGTCCAGCGGGATCTTATAAATGAGCAGTTCTTC
d_gene: TRBD2; v_gene: TRBV28; abundance: NA; len: 14; j_gene: TRBJ2-2; CDR3aa: CASSPGLAKGELFF; CDR3nt: TGTGCCAGCAGTCCGGGACTAGCGAAGGGGGAGCTGTTTTTT
d_gene: NA; v_gene: TRBV25-1; abundance: NA; len: 13; j_gene: TRBJ2-7; CDR3aa: CASSEPGGYEQYF; CDR3nt: TGTGCCAGCAGTGAGCCCGGGGGCTACGAGCAGTACTTC
d_gene: NA; v_gene: TRBV7-2; abundance: NA; len: 14; j_gene: TRBJ2-1; CDR3aa: CASSLDWGPNEQFF; CDR3nt: TGTGCCAGCAGCTTAGACTGGGGCCCCAATGAGCAGTTCTTC
d_gene: TRBD1; v_gene: TRBV6-1; abundance: NA; len: 15; j_gene: TRBJ2-2; CDR3aa: CASRSGGGGTGELFF; CDR3nt: TGTGCCAGCAGATCAGGGGGCGGAGGCACCGGGGAGCTGTTTTTT
d_gene: TRBD2; v_gene: TRBV10-1; abundance: NA; len: 15; j_gene: TRBJ2-1; CDR3aa: CASSESGLAGDEQFF; CDR3nt: TGCGCCAGCAGTGAATCCGGACTAGCGGGAGATGAGCAGTTCTTC
d_gene: NA; v_gene: TRBV19; abundance: NA; len: 11; j_gene: TRBJ1-2; CDR3aa: CASRAIYGYTF; CDR3nt: TGTGCCAGTAGGGCCATCTATGGCTACACCTTC
d_gene: NA; v_gene: TRBV19; abundance: few; len: 15; j_gene: TRBJ1-1; CDR3aa: CASSIRGTLNTEAFF; CDR3nt: TGTGCCAGTAGTATCAGGGGAACATTGAACACTGAAGCTTTCTTT
d_gene: TRBD2; v_gene: TRBV4-2; abundance: NA; len: 16; j_gene: TRBJ2-7; CDR3aa: CASSQVLSRLAAEQYF; CDR3nt: TGTGCCAGCAGCCAAGTTCTGTCTCGGCTAGCGGCCGAGCAGTACTTC
d_gene: TRBD1; v_gene: TRBV27; abundance: NA; len: 15; j_gene: TRBJ2-7; CDR3aa: CASTPRRDSSYEQYF; CDR3nt: TGTGCCAGCACCCCTCGCCGGGACAGCTCCTACGAGCAGTACTTC
d_gene: TRBD1; v_gene: TRBV18; abundance: NA; len: 13; j_gene: TRBJ1-2; CDR3aa: CASSGTGWSGYTF; CDR3nt: TGTGCCAGCTCAGGGACAGGGTGGAGTGGCTACACCTTC
d_gene: NA; v_gene: TRBV11-2; abundance: NA; len: 15; j_gene: TRBJ1-4; CDR3aa: CASSYRVLTNEKLFF; CDR3nt: TGTGCCAGCAGCTATCGGGTTTTAACTAATGAAAAACTGTTTTTT
d_gene: NA; v_gene: TRBV10-3; abundance: NA; len: 11; j_gene: TRBJ2-7; CDR3aa: CAISDPSRALF; CDR3nt: TGTGCCATCAGTGACCCCAGCAGGGCGCTATTC
d_gene: NA; v_gene: TRBV5-1; abundance: NA; len: 14; j_gene: TRBJ2-7; CDR3aa: CASSLAPSSYEQYF; CDR3nt: TGCGCCAGCAGCTTGGCCCCTAGCTCCTACGAGCAGTACTTC
d_gene: NA; v_gene: TRBV30; abundance: few; len: 11; j_gene: TRBJ2-2; CDR3aa: CAGKGPGELFF; CDR3nt: TGTGCCGGGAAGGGGCCCGGGGAGCTGTTTTTT
d_gene: TRBD1; v_gene: TRBV6-1; abundance: NA; len: 14; j_gene: TRBJ2-7; CDR3aa: CASSDYRGAYEQYF; CDR3nt: TGTGCCAGCAGTGATTACAGGGGGGCCTACGAGCAGTACTTC
d_gene: TRBD1; v_gene: TRBV4-3; abundance: few; len: 17; j_gene: TRBJ2-2; CDR3aa: CASSQAGTGKFAGELFF; CDR3nt: TGCGCCAGCAGCCAGGCCGGGACAGGGAAGTTCGCCGGGGAGCTGTTTTTT
d_gene: TRBD1; v_gene: TRBV27; abundance: NA; len: 15; j_gene: TRBJ2-5; CDR3aa: CASSPMDRGLETQYF; CDR3nt: TGTGCCAGCAGTCCGATGGACAGGGGGCTAGAGACCCAGTACTTC
d_gene: TRBD1; v_gene: TRBV28; abundance: NA; len: 16; j_gene: TRBJ2-1; CDR3aa: CASNYLRDRSFDEQFF; CDR3nt: TGTGCCAGCAATTACCTCCGGGACAGGAGTTTTGATGAGCAGTTCTTC
d_gene: NA; v_gene: TRBV18; abundance: NA; len: 14; j_gene: TRBJ2-1; CDR3aa: CASSPPTDYNEQFF; CDR3nt: TGTGCCAGCTCACCACCCACAGATTACAATGAGCAGTTCTTC